This TCR beta chain derives from a study of response to subunit inactivated influenza vaccine. Whole-study results and caveats: Authors suggested few new T cells are recruited by each seasonal influenza vaccination.

About this clonotype itself: No antigen is known for it.

TCRdb analysed the RT-PCR reads with MiXCR anew, one entry per CDR3 protein. The table has about 610,000 distinct CDR3 sequences, about 15% seen once. The source material was PBMCs from blood, sampled about 11 days after vaccination. The origin of this receptor is a man aged 45-65 years who received an inactivated influenza vaccine.

The CDR3 spells CASSALSGREVEQYF. Here the CDR3 DNA reads TGTGCCAGCAGTGCTCTAAGCGGGAGGGAGGTCGAGCAGTACTTC. V gene TRBV6-1 combines with J gene TRBJ2-7; 10 nucleotides align to TRBD2. With 4 bases clipped from V and 6 bases from J, the junction kept 9 bases outside the gene matches. Germline V CDR1 and CDR2: MNHNS, SASEGT. The CDR3 loop spans 15 amino acids.